This TCR beta chain was observed in a study of early T cells in non-severe SARS-CoV-2 infection (dated by TCRdb to the early 2020s). In the study overall: Bulk RNA from unsorted whole blood was used for TCR sequencing, so alpha and beta chains could not be paired.

General findings and caveats noted by the study authors: VDJdb matching was skewed toward anti-spike CD8 responses and likely underestimated virus-specific expansions, missing private and CD4 specificities.

Set within a cohort of healthcare workers in London, UK, this nested case-control study involved weekly PCR testing of nasopharyngeal swabs along with blood sampling. Healthcare workers were recruited between 23 and 31 March 2020, during the week of the UK lockdown, and were followed weekly for up to roughly 15 weeks. Receptor amplification or capture employed 5' RACE. Sequencing took place on a NextSeq 500. Unique molecular identifiers were attached to individual cDNA molecules in the TCR library protocol so that sequencing error and PCR bias could be corrected. Sequencing covered both TCR alpha and beta chains, and within each sample the abundances of alpha and beta sequences were tightly co-correlated. In the paper's pipeline: Decombinator V4 was used to perform V gene, J gene and CDR3 annotation of TCR sequences. TCRs were defined as expanded if a significant change between any two time points was detected under a Poisson model with p below 0.0001. TCR abundances were normalised to the total number of TCRs sequenced per sample and expressed as counts per million. MAIT TCRs were defined by TRAV1-2 paired with TRAJ12, TRAJ20 or TRAJ33, and iNKT TCRs by TRAV10 paired with TRAJ18. VDJdb, accessed 1 November 2021, was searched for CMV, EBV and SARS-CoV-2 annotated TCRs, excluding TCRs annotated for multiple antigens. TCRdb cleaned the public reads at Q25 with fastp, built clones with MiXCR and kept in-frame beta chains. Each CDR3 protein gets just one entry, which takes the most common genes and DNA from the rows behind it. Clone size and V and J calls follow TCRdb, not the original study. This sample gives tens of thousands of distinct CDR3 sequences in total; 9.4% of them show up just once. The ten most abundant clones make up about 5.3% of the sample.

This clonotype was counted at least ten times. It has no known antigen specificity. Per-base qualities were not stored, and no clone one base away is much larger. V was cut back by 2 bases and J by 2 bases, leaving a gap of 6 bases between them. Taken from the germline V gene (reference sequence), the CDR1 and CDR2 loops are SEHNR and FQNEAQ. The CDR3 goes from the cysteine to the phenylalanine over 13 residues. CDR3 DNA is the only sequence kept; it has 39 bases, read in frame from the first base. The sequence joins TRBV7-9 to TRBJ1-2; the D gene is not confidently resolved. The receptor was derived from an adult who was a healthcare worker with PCR-confirmed SARS-CoV-2 infection or an uninfected control (not recorded which). This specimen consisted of whole blood, obtained at baseline. The nucleotides read TGTGCCAGCAGCTTAATGGAAAACTATGGCTACACCTTC. This translates into CASSLMENYGYTF.